The 14 T cell receptor beta chains below come from one sample, sequenced in a study of CD8 T cells in Susac syndrome. RNA was extracted with the RNeasy kit, and a quantity of roughly 0.45 to 1 ug was reverse transcribed using random hexamers. TCRdb re-called the immunoSEQ multiplex PCR reads with MiXCR, one entry per CDR3 protein. Among approximately 25,000 distinct CDR3 sequences listed, 80% to 95% were seen once. The sequenced sample was CD8+ T cells from PBMCs. Receptors were obtained from a human donor with Susac syndrome.

This chain links TRBV15 with TRBJ2-1; the D is unclear. This CDR3 is 15 amino acids long. The germline V gene encodes CDR1 LNHNV and CDR2 YYDKDF (reference sequence). Trimming removed 4 bases from V and 0 bases from J, with 10 bases in between. CDR3 sequence (DNA): TGTGCCACCAGCACCATTATTAGCTCCTACAATGAGCAGTTCTTC. Translated: CATSTIISSYNEQFF.

The chain couples TRBV4-2 to TRBJ1-2; 8 bases line up with TRBD1. V shed 3 bases, J shed 3 bases, and the junction held 6 bases outside the gene matches. CDR3 length: 15 residues. Germline V lookup: CDR1 LGHNA, CDR2 YNFKEQ. This chain's CDR3 is CASSHFPGQDYGYTF. CDR3 sequence (DNA): TGTGCCAGCAGCCACTTCCCGGGACAGGACTATGGCTACACCTTC.

The gene calls are TRBV4-2 and TRBJ1-6; unclear D gene. The CDR3 totals 12 residues. The germline CDR1 and CDR2 sequences are LGHNA and YNFKEQ. Trimming removed 1 base at V and 10 bases at J, with 5 bases between. The CDR3 here is CASSQGSSPLHF. CDR3 nucleotides: TGTGCCAGCAGCCAAGGGTCCTCACCCCTCCACTTT.

The V call is TRBV2, the J call TRBJ2-7; D perhaps matches TRBD2 (6 bases). Looked up from germline, CDR1 is SNHLY and CDR2 is FYNNEI. The CDR3 is 13 residues long. The V gene lost 3 bases and the J gene lost 5 bases, with 11 bases spanning the gap. CDR3 nucleotides: TGTGCCAGCAGTGACAGGGAGGAGGACGAGCAGTACTTC. As protein: CASSDREEDEQYF. The full variable domain, its missing parts supplied by reference TRBV2 and TRBJ2-7, is EPEVTQTPSHQVTQMGQEVILRCVPISNHLYFYWYRQILGQKVEFLVSFYNNEISEKSEIFDDQFSVERPDGSNFTLKIRSTKLEDSAMYFCASSDREEDEQYFGPGTRLTVT.

The chain joins TRBV24-1 to TRBJ2-2; D uncertain. Germline assignment: CDR1 KGHDR and CDR2 SFDVKD. This CDR3 is built from 14 residues. V dropped 4 bases and J dropped 3 bases, with 8 bases sitting between them. The CDR3 is CATSEGRHTGELFF. The DNA for the CDR3 is TGTGCCACCAGTGAAGGGCGCCACACCGGGGAGCTGTTTTTT.

V usage is TRBV24-1 and J usage is TRBJ2-7, with a tentative D call TRBD2 (5 bases). CDR1 is KGHDR and CDR2 is SFDVKD in the germline V gene. V lost 2 bases to trimming and J lost 0 bases, with 7 bases between them. The CDR3 runs 14 residues. CDR3 in amino acids: CATSDSGSSYEQYF. As DNA, the CDR3 is TGTGCCACCAGTGATTCTGGGAGCTCCTACGAGCAGTACTTC.

The V gene is TRBV28, the J gene TRBJ2-5; possibly TRBD1 for D (6 bases). CDR3 length: 17 residues. Germline V lookup: CDR1 MDHEN, CDR2 SYDVKM. V lost 5 bases and J 3 bases, leaving 22 bases between the germline ends. CDR3 nucleotide sequence: TGTGCCAGCAGTCAACCCCCAATGACAGGCCCTGAAGAGACCCAGTACTTC. It yields the protein CASSQPPMTGPEETQYF.

V is TRBV5-1 and J is TRBJ2-7; 9 positions agree with TRBD1. Trimming took 5 bases from V and 2 from J; bases not matched to a gene: 8. Per germline, CDR1 SGHRS and CDR2 YFSETQ. The CDR3 loop spans 15 amino acids. The DNA for the CDR3 is TGCGCCAGCAGTTTTGGACAGGGGTTCACCTACGAGCAGTACTTC. Protein product: CASSFGQGFTYEQYF.

J is TRBJ2-7 and V is TRBV6-6, with TRBD1 as a possible D gene (5 bases). Germline CDR1 and CDR2: MNHNY and SVGAGI (reference sequence). Trimming took 0 bases from V and 5 from J, leaving 17 bases between them. The length of the CDR3 is 16 residues. CDR3 in DNA: TGTGCCAGCAGTTACTCCCCGCTGGGGCAGACTCACGAGCAGTACTTC. It codes for CASSYSPLGQTHEQYF.

V gene TRBV4-3 combines with J gene TRBJ2-2, with D perhaps assigned TRBD1 or TRBD2 (5 bases each). V was clipped by 6 bases and J by 5 bases, with 16 bases between them. Germline V gene sequence: CDR1 LGHNA, CDR2 YSLEER. CDR3 size: 15 residues. CDR3 amino acids: CASSLGDGWTGELFF. The CDR3 DNA follows: TGCGCCAGCAGTCTGGGGGATGGGTGGACCGGGGAGCTGTTTTTT.

This sequence joins TRBV11-3 and TRBJ2-4, with D perhaps matching TRBD1 (5 bases). From germline, CDR1 is SGHNT and CDR2 YENEEA. This CDR3 is 15 amino acids long. Trimming took 1 base from V and 7 from J, leaving 14 bases between them. DNA for the CDR3: TGTGCCAGCAGCTTAGTGATGGGGCGGCTTAACATTCAGTACTTC. This encodes CASSLVMGRLNIQYF.

Only one count was recorded for this clonotype. This sequence joins TRBV6-5 and TRBJ1-1; a weak D match, TRBD1 (6 bases). Germline values: CDR1 MNHEY, CDR2 SVGAGI. This CDR3 comprises 17 residues. Trimming removed 0 bases at V and 1 base at J, with 15 bases between. The CDR3 sequence is CASSYSYQGGPNTEAFF. The CDR3 bases are TGTGCCAGCAGTTACTCATATCAAGGGGGACCGAACACTGAAGCTTTCTTT.

The chain couples TRBV28 to TRBJ2-3; TRBD2 matches 10 bases. Germline CDR1 reads MDHEN; CDR2 reads SYDVKM. The CDR3 is made up of 18 amino acids. The V gene end was trimmed by 6 bases and the J gene end by 0 bases; junction bases not matched to a gene: 12. The CDR3 DNA follows: TGTGCCAGCAGAATAGGACTAGCGGAATTCCCTAGCACAGATACGCAGTATTTT. Protein: CASRIGLAEFPSTDTQYF.

V is TRBV7-9 and J is TRBJ1-1; possibly TRBD1 for D (5 bases). In germline, CDR1 is SEHNR, CDR2 FQNEAQ (reference sequence). The V gene lost 6 bases and the J gene lost 1 base, with 12 bases spanning the gap. This CDR3 is built from 14 residues. CDR3 in DNA: TGTGCCAGCAGATACCCCGACAGGAACACTGAAGCTTTCTTT. Protein: CASRYPDRNTEAFF.